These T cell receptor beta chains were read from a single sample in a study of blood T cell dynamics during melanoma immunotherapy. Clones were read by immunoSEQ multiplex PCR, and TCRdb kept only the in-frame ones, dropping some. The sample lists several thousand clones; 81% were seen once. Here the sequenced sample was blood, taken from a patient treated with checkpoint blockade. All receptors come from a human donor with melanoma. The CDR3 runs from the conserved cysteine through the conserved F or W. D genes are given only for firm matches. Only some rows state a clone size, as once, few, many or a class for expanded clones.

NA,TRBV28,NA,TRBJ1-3,TGTGCCAGCAGTTTATCTGGGGCTGGAAACACCATATATTTT,CASSLSGAGNTIYF
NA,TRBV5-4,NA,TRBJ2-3,TGTGCCAGCAGCTTGGCCAGGTCGGGGCGGGGAGATACGCAGTATTTT,CASSLARSGRGDTQYF
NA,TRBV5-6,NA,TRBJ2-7,TGTGCCAGCAGCCTGGACAGAGTCTCCTACGAGCAGTACTTC,CASSLDRVSYEQYF
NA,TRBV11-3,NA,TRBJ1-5,TGTGCCAGCAGCTTGGGGCCGGGTCAGCCCCAGCATTTT,CASSLGPGQPQHF
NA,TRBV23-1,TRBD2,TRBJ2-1,TGCGCCAGCGGCTCTAGCGGGGGGCTCTACAATGAGCAGTTCTTC,CASGSSGGLYNEQFF
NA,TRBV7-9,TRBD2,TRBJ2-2,TGTGCCAGCAGCTTAGCAAGCGGGGGAAACACCGGGGAGCTGTTTTTT,CASSLASGGNTGELFF
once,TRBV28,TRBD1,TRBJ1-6,TGTGCCAGCAGTGCGCAAGGACAGGCCAATTCACCCCTCCACTTT,CASSAQGQANSPLHF
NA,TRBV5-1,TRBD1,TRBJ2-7,TGCGCCAGCAGCTTGGCCTTGGACAGGGCCTACGAGCAGTACTTC,CASSLALDRAYEQYF
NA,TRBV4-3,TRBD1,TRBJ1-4,TGCGCCAGCAGCCTTGACAGGGCAACTAATGAAAAACTGTTTTTT,CASSLDRATNEKLFF
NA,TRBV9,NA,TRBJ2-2,TGTGCCAGCAGCCCGGGACCCCGACCTGCCGGGGAGCTGTTTTTT,CASSPGPRPAGELFF
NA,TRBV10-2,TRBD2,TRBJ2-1,TGCGCCAGCAGTAAGACTAGCGGGGGGGTGAATGAGCAGTTCTTC,CASSKTSGGVNEQFF
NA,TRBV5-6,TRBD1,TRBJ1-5,TGTGCCAGCAGCCTTATGGACAGGGGCGACCAGCCCCAGCATTTT,CASSLMDRGDQPQHF
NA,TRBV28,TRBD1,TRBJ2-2,TGTGCCAGCAGCCGTCCCTGGGACAGGGTTCCGAACACCGGGGAGCTGTTTTTT,CASSRPWDRVPNTGELFF
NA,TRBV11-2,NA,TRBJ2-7,TGTGCCAGCAGCCTGGGGCGGGGCAATTCCTACGAGCAGTACTTC,CASSLGRGNSYEQYF
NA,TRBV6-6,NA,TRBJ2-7,TGTGCCATCAGTGAGGGGCATGACTACGCCGAGCAGTACTTC,CAISEGHDYAEQYF
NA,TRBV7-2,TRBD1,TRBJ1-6,TGTGCCAGCAGCCATAGGGGGCCAACTACGAATTCACCCCTCCACTTT,CASSHRGPTTNSPLHF
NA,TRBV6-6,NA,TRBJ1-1,TGTGCCAGCAGTTTGACAGTGGCGAAGGCTGAAGCTTTCTTT,CASSLTVAKAEAFF
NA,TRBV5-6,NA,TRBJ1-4,TGTGCCAGCAGCCCCCAGGCAGCTGGAAGTGAAAAACTGTTTTTT,CASSPQAAGSEKLFF
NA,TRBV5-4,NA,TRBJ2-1,TGTGCCAGCTGGGGCGCGGATGAGCAGTTCTTC,CASWGADEQFF
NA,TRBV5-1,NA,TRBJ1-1,TGCGCCAGTCAGGGAAACACTGAAGCTTTCTTT,CASQGNTEAFF
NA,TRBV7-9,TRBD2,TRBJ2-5,TGTGCCAGCAGCCCAGTGACTAGCGGGGCCGAGACCCAGTACTTC,CASSPVTSGAETQYF
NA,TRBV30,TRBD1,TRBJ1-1,TGTGCCTGGATCTTAGGGGGCCAATACACTGAAGCTTTCTTT,CAWILGGQYTEAFF
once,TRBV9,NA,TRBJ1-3,TGTGCCAGCAGCGGGGGGGCGGCTGGAAACACCATATATTTT,CASSGGAAGNTIYF
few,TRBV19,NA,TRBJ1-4,TGTGCCAGTAGTATCGGAAGGGGACAAATCTCTGAAAAACTGTTTTTT,CASSIGRGQISEKLFF
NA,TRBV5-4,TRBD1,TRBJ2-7,TGTGCCAGCAGCCCCCGGACAGGGGGCTACGAGCAGTACTTC,CASSPRTGGYEQYF
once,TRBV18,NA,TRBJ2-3,TGTGCCAGCTCACCACGAGGGGGGAGCACAGATACGCAGTATTTT,CASSPRGGSTDTQYF
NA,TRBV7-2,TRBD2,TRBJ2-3,TGTGCCAGCAGCTTAGTAGGGCTAGCGGGGGGGAACACAGATACGCAGTATTTT,CASSLVGLAGGNTDTQYF
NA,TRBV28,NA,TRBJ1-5,TGTGCCAGCAGCCCCCCCCTCCAGGGCCAATTCAATCAGCCCCAGCATTTT,CASSPPLQGQFNQPQHF
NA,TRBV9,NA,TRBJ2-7,TGTGCCAGCAGCCTCGGGGGTACCTACGAGCAGTACTTC,CASSLGGTYEQYF
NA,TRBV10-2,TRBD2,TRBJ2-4,TGCGCCAGCAGTGAGAGGCGGGGGGAAGGCAAAAACATTCAGTACTTC,CASSERRGEGKNIQYF
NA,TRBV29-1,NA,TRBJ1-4,TGCAGCGGGTTTAGTGAAAAACTGTTTTTT,CSGFSEKLFF
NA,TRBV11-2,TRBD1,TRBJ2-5,TGTGCCAGCAGCTGGAGACAGGGAGAGACCCAGTACTTC,CASSWRQGETQYF
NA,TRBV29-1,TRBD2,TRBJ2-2,TGCAGCGTTGAATTACGCCTAGCGGGGGGCACCGGGGAGCTGTTTTTT,CSVELRLAGGTGELFF
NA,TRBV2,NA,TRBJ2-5,TGTGCCAGCAGTGAAACGTGGAGGGACAACGAGACCCAGTACTTC,CASSETWRDNETQYF
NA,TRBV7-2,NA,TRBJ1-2,TGTGCCAGCAGGCCCACGTCGGTCAACTATGGCTACACCTTC,CASRPTSVNYGYTF
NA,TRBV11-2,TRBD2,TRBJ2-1,TGTGCCAGCAGCTTAGTACTAGCGGGGATGAATGAGCAGTTCTTC,CASSLVLAGMNEQFF
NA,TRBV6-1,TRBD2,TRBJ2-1,TGTGCCAGCAGAGATGGTAGCGGGGGGAGGGATGAGCAGTTCTTC,CASRDGSGGRDEQFF
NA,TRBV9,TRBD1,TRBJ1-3,TGTGCCAGCAGCCCACGACAGGGGTCTGGAAACACCATATATTTT,CASSPRQGSGNTIYF
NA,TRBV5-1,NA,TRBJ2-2,TGCGCCAGCAGCTTGGGACACCCCACCGGGGAGCTGTTTTTT,CASSLGHPTGELFF
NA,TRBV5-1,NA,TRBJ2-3,TGCGCCAGCAGCTTCCGGGACACAGATACGCAGTATTTT,CASSFRDTDTQYF
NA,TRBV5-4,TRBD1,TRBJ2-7,TGTGCCAGCAGCACGCGGGACAGGAGCGCCTACGAGCAGTACTTC,CASSTRDRSAYEQYF
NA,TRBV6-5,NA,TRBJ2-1,TGTGCCAGCAGGATAATTGAACTGGGGCATGAGCAGTTCTTC,CASRIIELGHEQFF
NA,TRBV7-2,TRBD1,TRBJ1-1,TGTGCCAGCAGCACGGGACAGTCCCTTTTAGCTTTCTTT,CASSTGQSLLAFF
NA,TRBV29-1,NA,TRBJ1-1,TGCAGCGTTGTTCGGGGGATCGGGACTGAAGCTTTCTTT,CSVVRGIGTEAFF
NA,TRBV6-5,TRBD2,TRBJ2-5,TGTGCCAGCAGGGGAGGGTCTCGAGGAGAGACCCAGTACTTC,CASRGGSRGETQYF
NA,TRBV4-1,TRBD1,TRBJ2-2,TGCGCCAGCAGCCTACAGGGGGATAACACCGGGGAGCTGTTTTTT,CASSLQGDNTGELFF
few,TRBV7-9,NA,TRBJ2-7,TGTGCCAGCAGCTTAGTGGGCAGGGAATACGAGCAGTACTTC,CASSLVGREYEQYF
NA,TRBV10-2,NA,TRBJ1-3,TGCGCCAGCATCCTTGGTCCACCCAGTGGAAACACCATATATTTT,CASILGPPSGNTIYF
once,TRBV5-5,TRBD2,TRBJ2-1,TGTGCCAGCAGCCAAGGCATTAGCGGGGCCTACAATGAGCAGTTCTTC,CASSQGISGAYNEQFF
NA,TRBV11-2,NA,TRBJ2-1,TGTGCCAGCAGCTTAGATGCAGGGCCCTACAATGAGCAGTTCTTC,CASSLDAGPYNEQFF
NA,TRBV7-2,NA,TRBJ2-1,TGTGCCAGCAGCTTAGTAGTCCAGGGATGGTTCTTC,CASSLVVQGWFF
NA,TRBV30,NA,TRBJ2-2,TGTGCCTGGGGTGCCGGGGAGCTGTTTTTT,CAWGAGELFF
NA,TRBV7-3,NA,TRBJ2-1,TGTGCCAGCAGCTTACTAAGTGGTGTCTGGAATGAGCAGTTCTTC,CASSLLSGVWNEQFF
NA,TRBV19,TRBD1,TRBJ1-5,TGTGCCAGTAGTTGGGACAGGGCCAATCAGCCCCAGCATTTT,CASSWDRANQPQHF
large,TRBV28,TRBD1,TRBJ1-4,TGTGCCAGCAGCCACTCGGACAGGGTGTATGAAAAACTGTTTTTT,CASSHSDRVYEKLFF
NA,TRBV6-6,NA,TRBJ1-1,TGTGCCAGCAGTCGGATCAGGGAGGGAACTGAAGCTTTCTTT,CASSRIREGTEAFF
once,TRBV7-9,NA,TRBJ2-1,TGTGCCAGCCCTCCCAGGAGCTACAATGAGCAGTTCTTC,CASPPRSYNEQFF
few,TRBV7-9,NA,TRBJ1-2,TGTGCCAGCAGCTTAGGGTTCAGGAAGGGCTATGGCTACACCTTC,CASSLGFRKGYGYTF
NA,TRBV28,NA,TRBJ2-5,TGTGCCAGCAGTTTAAGAGTTTTCGGGGAGACCCAGTACTTC,CASSLRVFGETQYF
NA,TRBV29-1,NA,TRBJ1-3,TGCAGCGCCGGACAGTACTCTGGAAACACCATATATTTT,CSAGQYSGNTIYF